This T cell receptor beta chain was sequenced for a study of blood T cell repertoires in COVID-19. In the study overall: Sample material is recorded as cDNA or gDNA derived from T cells, B-cell-depleted T cells, or PBMCs.

Germline loops: CDR1 SGHKS, CDR2 YYEKEE (reference sequence). The germline V and J ends were trimmed by 4 bases and 8 bases, with 15 bases remaining between them. The CDR3 contains 13 residues. Which cohort a participant joined came from the clinical history participants gave. Cohort 3 recovered donors had two negative PCRs, clearance, or symptom resolution. Methods used by the authors: Amplification of reference gene primers provided the estimated nucleated cell counts. Assay: immunoSEQ multiplex PCR; the TCRdb copy retains only in-frame clones and omits some. D and trimming come from the DNA, and the V and J calls and clone size come from that table. The data contain about 20,000 clones, approximately 90% of them singletons.

The origin of this receptor is a woman in her 30s who had recovered from COVID-19. The chain carries TRBV5-5 and TRBJ1-2; D is perhaps TRBD1 (5 bases). Sequenced: PBMCs or T cells enriched from blood (not recorded which). CDR3 DNA sequence: TGTGCCAGCAGCCACCGGGGGGATTACGGCTACACCTTC. Translation gives CASSHRGDYGYTF.